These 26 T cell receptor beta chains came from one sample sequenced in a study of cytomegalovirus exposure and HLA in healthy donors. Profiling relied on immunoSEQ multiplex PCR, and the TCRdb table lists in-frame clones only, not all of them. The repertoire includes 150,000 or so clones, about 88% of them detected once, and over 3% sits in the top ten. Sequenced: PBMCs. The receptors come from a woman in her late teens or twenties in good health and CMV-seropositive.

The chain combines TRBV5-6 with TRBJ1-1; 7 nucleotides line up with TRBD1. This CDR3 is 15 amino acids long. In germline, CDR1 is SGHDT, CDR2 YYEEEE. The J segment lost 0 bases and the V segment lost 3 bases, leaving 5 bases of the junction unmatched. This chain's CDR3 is CASSSMGQLNTEAFF. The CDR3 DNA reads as TGTGCCAGCAGCTCGATGGGACAGCTGAACACTGAAGCTTTCTTT.

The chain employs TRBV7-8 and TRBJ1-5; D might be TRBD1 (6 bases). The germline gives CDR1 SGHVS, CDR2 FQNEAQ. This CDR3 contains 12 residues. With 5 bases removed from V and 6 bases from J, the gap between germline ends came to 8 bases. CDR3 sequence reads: CASSQDSQPQHF. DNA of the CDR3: TGTGCCAGCAGCCAGGACAGTCAGCCCCAGCATTTT. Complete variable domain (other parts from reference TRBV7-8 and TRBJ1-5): GAGVSQSPRYKVAKRGQDVALRCDPISGHVSLFWYQQALGQGPEFLTYFQNEAQLDKSGLPSDRFFAERPEGSVSTLKIQRTQQEDSAVYLCASSQDSQPQHFGDGTRLSIL.

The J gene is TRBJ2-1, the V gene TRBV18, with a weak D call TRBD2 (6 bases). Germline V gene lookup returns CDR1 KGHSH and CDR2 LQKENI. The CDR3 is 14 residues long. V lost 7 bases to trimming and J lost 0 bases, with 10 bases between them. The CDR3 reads CASLPGLSYNEQFF. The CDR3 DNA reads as TGTGCCAGCTTACCGGGACTCTCCTACAATGAGCAGTTCTTC.

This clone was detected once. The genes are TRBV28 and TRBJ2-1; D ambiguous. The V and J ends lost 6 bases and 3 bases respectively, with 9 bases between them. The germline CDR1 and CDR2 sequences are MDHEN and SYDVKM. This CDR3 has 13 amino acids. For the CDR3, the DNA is TGTGCCAGCAGCCTTGGCAGCTACAATGAGCAGTTCTTC. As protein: CASSLGSYNEQFF.

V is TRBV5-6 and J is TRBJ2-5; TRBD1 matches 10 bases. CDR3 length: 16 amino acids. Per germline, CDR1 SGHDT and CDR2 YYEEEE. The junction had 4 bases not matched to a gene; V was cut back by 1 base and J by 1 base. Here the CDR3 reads CASSLLGQGFQETQYF. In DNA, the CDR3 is TGTGCCAGCAGCTTGTTGGGACAGGGGTTCCAAGAGACCCAGTACTTC.

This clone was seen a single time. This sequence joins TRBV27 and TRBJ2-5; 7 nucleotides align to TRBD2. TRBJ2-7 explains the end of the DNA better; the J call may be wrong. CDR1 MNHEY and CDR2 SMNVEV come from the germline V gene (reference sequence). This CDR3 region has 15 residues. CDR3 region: CASSLAGLGQDEQYF. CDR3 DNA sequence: TGTGCCAGCAGTTTAGCAGGACTAGGGCAGGACGAGCAGTACTTC.

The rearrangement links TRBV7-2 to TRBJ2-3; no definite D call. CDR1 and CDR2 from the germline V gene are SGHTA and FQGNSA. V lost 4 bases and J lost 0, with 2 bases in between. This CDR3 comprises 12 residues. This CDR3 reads CASSSSTDTQYF. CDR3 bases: TGTGCCAGCAGCTCGAGCACAGATACGCAGTATTTT.

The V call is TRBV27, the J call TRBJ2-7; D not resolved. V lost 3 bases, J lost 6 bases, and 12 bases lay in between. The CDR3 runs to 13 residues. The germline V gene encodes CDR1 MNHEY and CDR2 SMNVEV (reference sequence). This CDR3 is CASSFRPAGEQYF. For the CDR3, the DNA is TGTGCCAGCAGTTTTAGGCCGGCAGGCGAGCAGTACTTC.

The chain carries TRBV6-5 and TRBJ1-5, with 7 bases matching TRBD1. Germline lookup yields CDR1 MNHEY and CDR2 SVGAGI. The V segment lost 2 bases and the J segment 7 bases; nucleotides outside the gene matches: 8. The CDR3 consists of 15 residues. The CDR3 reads CASSYRTGADQPQHF. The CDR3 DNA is TGTGCCAGCAGTTACCGGACAGGCGCTGACCAGCCCCAGCATTTT.

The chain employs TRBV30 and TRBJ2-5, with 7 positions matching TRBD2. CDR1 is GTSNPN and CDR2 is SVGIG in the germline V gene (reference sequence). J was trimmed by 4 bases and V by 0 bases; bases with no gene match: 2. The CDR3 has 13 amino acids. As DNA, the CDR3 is TGTGCCTGGAGTGTCGGGGGGAGAGAGACCCAGTACTTC. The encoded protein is CAWSVGGRETQYF.

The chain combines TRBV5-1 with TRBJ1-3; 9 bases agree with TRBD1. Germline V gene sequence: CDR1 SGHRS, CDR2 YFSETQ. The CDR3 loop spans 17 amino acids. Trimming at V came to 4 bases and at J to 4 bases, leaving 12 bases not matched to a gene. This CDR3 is CASSVTGGSPSGNTIYF. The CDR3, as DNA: TGCGCCAGCAGCGTGACAGGGGGATCCCCCTCGGGAAACACCATATATTTT.

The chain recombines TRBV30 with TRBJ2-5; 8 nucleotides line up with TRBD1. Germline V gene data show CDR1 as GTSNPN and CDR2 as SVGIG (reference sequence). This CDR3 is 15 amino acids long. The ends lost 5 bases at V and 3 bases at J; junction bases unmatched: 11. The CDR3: CAWGARDRIEETQYF. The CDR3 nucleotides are TGTGCCTGGGGCGCCCGGGACAGGATCGAAGAGACCCAGTACTTC.

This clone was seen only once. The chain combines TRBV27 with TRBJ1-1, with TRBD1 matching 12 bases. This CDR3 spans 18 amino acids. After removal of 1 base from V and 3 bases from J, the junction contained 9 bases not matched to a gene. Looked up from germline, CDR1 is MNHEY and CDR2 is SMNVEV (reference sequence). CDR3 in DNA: TGTGCCAGCAGTTTATTCGGGACAGGGGGCGCCGGAGACACTGAAGCTTTCTTT. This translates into CASSLFGTGGAGDTEAFF.

The DNA of the CDR3 is TGTGCCAGCAGCATCACTAGCGGAAGACAAGAGACCCAGTACTTC. This gives the protein CASSITSGRQETQYF. The chain recombines TRBV11-2 with TRBJ2-5; TRBD2 matches at 8 bases. This CDR3 spans 15 amino acids. Germline CDR1 is SGHAT and CDR2 is FQNNGV. V trimming: 5 bases; J trimming: 2 bases; junction bases outside the gene matches: 7.

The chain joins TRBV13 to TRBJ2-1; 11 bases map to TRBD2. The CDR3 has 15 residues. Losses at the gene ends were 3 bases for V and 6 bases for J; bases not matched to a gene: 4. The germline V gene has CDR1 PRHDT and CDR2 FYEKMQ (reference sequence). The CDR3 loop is CASSFRLAGFNEQFF. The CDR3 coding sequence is TGTGCCAGCAGCTTTCGACTAGCGGGATTCAATGAGCAGTTCTTC. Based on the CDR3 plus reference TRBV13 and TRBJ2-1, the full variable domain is AAGVIQSPRHLIKEKRETATLKCYPIPRHDTVYWYQQGPGQDPQFLISFYEKMQSDKGSIPDRFSAQQFSDYHSELNMSSLELGDSALYFCASSFRLAGFNEQFFGPGTRLTVL.

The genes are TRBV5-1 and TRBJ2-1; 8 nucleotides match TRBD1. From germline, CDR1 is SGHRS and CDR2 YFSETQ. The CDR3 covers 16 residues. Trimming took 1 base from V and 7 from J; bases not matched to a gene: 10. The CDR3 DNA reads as TGCGCCAGCAGCTTGTCTCAGGGGGCGCGTAAAAATGAGCAGTTCTTC. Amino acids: CASSLSQGARKNEQFF.

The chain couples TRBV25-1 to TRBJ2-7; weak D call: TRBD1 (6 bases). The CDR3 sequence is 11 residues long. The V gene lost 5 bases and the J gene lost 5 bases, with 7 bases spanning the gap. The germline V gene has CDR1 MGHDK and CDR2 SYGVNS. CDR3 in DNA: TGTGCCAGCAGTTCAGGGGACGAGCAGTACTTC. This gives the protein CASSSGDEQYF.

In nucleotides, the CDR3 is TGTGCCAGCAGCTTAGGACAGAGCAATCAGCCCCAGCATTTT. This sequence encodes CASSLGQSNQPQHF. This chain connects TRBV7-9 to TRBJ1-5, with D possibly TRBD1 on 5 matching bases. The CDR3 loop spans 14 amino acids. The V end was cut by 1 base, the J end by 1 base, with 5 bases between. The V gene's germline CDR1 is SEHNR and CDR2 FQNEAQ (reference sequence). The complete variable domain, with remaining parts taken from reference TRBV7-9 and TRBJ1-5, reads DTGVSQNPRHKITKRGQNVTFRCDPISEHNRLYWYRQTLGQGPEFLTYFQNEAQLEKSRLLSDRFSAERPKGSFSTLEIQRTEQGDSAMYLCASSLGQSNQPQHFGDGTRLSIL.

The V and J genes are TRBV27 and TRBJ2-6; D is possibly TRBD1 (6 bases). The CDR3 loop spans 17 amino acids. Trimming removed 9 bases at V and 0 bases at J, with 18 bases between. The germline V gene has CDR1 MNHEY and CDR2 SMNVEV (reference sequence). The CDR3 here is CASRRDIRISGANVLTF. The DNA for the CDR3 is TGTGCCAGTCGTCGGGACATACGGATCTCTGGGGCCAACGTCCTGACTTTC.

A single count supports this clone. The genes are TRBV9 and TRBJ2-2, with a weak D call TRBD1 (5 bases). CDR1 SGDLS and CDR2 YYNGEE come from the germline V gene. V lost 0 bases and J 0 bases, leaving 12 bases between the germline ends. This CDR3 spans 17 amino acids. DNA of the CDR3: TGTGCCAGCAGCGTAGTCCGTGACAGTCCGAACACCGGGGAGCTGTTTTTT. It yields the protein CASSVVRDSPNTGELFF.

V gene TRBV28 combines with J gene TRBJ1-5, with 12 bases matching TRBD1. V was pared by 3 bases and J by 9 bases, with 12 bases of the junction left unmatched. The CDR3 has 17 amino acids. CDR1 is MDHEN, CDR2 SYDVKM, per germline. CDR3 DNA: TGTGCCAGCAGTTTCGTCTCCGGGACAGGGGGCCGAATGCCCCAGCATTTT. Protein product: CASSFVSGTGGRMPQHF.

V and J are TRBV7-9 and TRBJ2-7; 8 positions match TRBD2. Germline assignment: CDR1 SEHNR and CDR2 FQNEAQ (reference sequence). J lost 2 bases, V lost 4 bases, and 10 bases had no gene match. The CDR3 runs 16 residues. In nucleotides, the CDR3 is TGTGCCAGCAGCTCAATCCGGAGCGGGAGAACCTACGAGCAGTACTTC. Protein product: CASSSIRSGRTYEQYF. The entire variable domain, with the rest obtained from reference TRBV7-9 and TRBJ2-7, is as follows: DTGVSQNPRHKITKRGQNVTFRCDPISEHNRLYWYRQTLGQGPEFLTYFQNEAQLEKSRLLSDRFSAERPKGSFSTLEIQRTEQGDSAMYLCASSSIRSGRTYEQYFGPGTRLTVT.

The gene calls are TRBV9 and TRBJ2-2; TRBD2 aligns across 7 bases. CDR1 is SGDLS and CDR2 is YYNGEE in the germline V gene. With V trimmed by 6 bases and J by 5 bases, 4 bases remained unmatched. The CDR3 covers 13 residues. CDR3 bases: TGTGCCAGCAACGACGGGGGGACCGGGGAGCTGTTTTTT. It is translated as CASNDGGTGELFF.

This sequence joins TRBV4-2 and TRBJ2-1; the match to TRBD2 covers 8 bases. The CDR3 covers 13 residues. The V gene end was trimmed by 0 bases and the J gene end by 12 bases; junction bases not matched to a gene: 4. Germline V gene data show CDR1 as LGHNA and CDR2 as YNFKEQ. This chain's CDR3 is CASSQDQTSGQFF. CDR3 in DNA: TGTGCCAGCAGCCAAGATCAAACTAGCGGGCAGTTCTTC.

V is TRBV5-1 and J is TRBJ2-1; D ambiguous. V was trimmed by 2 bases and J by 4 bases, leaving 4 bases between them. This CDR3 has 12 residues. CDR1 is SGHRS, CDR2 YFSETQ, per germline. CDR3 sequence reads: CASSFGYNEQFF. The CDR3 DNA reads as TGCGCCAGCAGCTTCGGGTACAATGAGCAGTTCTTC. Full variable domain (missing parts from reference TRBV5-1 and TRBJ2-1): KAGVTQTPRYLIKTRGQQVTLSCSPISGHRSVSWYQQTPGQGLQFLFEYFSETQRNKGNFPGRFSGRQFSNSRSEMNVSTLELGDSALYLCASSFGYNEQFFGPGTRLTVL.

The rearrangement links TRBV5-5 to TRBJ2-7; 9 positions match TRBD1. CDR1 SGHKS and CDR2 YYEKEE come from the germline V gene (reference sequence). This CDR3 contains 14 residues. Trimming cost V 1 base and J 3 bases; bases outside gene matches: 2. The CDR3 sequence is CASSLTGGFYEQYF. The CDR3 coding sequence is TGTGCCAGCAGCTTGACAGGGGGCTTCTACGAGCAGTACTTC.